A selection of T cell receptor beta chains follows, all from one sample in a study of brain T cells in children with intractable seizures. Profiled with immunoSEQ multiplex PCR; TCRdb holds only in-frame clones, not every one. Of hundreds of thousands of clones in the sample, 93% are singletons; the top ten hold around 5%. The starting material was peripheral blood, obtained approximately 5 months after surgery. The origin of the receptors is a boy in the first two years of life with tuberous sclerosis and intractable seizures. CDR3s include the opening cysteine and the closing phenylalanine or tryptophan. The D gene is left open where the match is weak. For some rows the clone size is stated as once, few or many, or as a class when expanded; others skip it.

d_call	v_call	clone_size	j_call	cdr3_nt	cdr3_aa
-	TRBV4-1	-	TRBJ2-7	TGCGCCAGCAGCCAAGTGACCGGCTTATCCTACGAGCAGTACTTC	CASSQVTGLSYEQYF
-	TRBV13	-	TRBJ1-6	TGTGCCAGCAGCCTGTCAGGGATGTGGAATTCACCCCTCCACTTT	CASSLSGMWNSPLHF
-	TRBV10-3	-	TRBJ2-2	TGTGCAACGGCCCCGAACACCGGGGAGCTGTTTTTT	CATAPNTGELFF
-	TRBV7-9	-	TRBJ1-1	TGTGCCAGCAGCCGTGGACAGAGCACTGAAGCTTTCTTT	CASSRGQSTEAFF
-	TRBV6-5	-	TRBJ1-2	TGTGCCAGCAGTTACTGGGACAACTATGGCTACACCTTC	CASSYWDNYGYTF
TRBD1	TRBV4-1	-	TRBJ1-1	TGCGCCAGCAGCCATATTATGACAGGGACAGGGCTTGAGCCTGAAGCTTTCTTT	CASSHIMTGTGLEPEAFF
-	TRBV28	-	TRBJ1-2	TGTGCCAGCAGTTCGGACACGAACTATGGCTACACCTTC	CASSSDTNYGYTF
-	TRBV5-1	-	TRBJ2-4	TGCGCCAGCAGCTTGGGCCACTACGGAGGGGACATTCAGTACTTC	CASSLGHYGGDIQYF
TRBD2	TRBV12-5	-	TRBJ2-1	TGTGCTAGTGGTTTGGTAAGCTCGGGGGAGGGTGAGCAGTTCTTC	CASGLVSSGEGEQFF
TRBD1	TRBV6-5	-	TRBJ1-2	TGTGCCAGCAGTTTTACAGGGGGAGGCTATGGCTACACCTTC	CASSFTGGGYGYTF
TRBD1	TRBV19	-	TRBJ1-1	TGTGCCAGTAGTCCACGGACAGGGCTCAGGAACACTGAAGCTTTCTTT	CASSPRTGLRNTEAFF
TRBD2	TRBV30	-	TRBJ2-1	TGTGCCTGGAGGGGGACTAGCGGGAGGACCGACAATGAGCAGTTCTTC	CAWRGTSGRTDNEQFF
-	TRBV3-1/TRBV3-2	-	TRBJ2-1	TGTGCCAGCAGCCAAGATTTATCATCGAGCTCCTACAATGAGCAGTTCTTC	CASSQDLSSSSYNEQFF
TRBD2	TRBV20-1	-	TRBJ2-3	TGCAGTGCTAGTGGGACTAGCGGTACAGATACGCAGTATTTT	CSASGTSGTDTQYF
-	TRBV9	few	TRBJ1-5	TGTGCCAATCAGCCCCAGCATTTT	CANQPQHF
-	TRBV27	-	TRBJ2-3	TGTGCCAGCAAACCTTGGGGGGCGGAATTCACAGATACGCAGTATTTT	CASKPWGAEFTDTQYF
-	TRBV5-6	-	TRBJ2-7	TGTGCCAGCAGCGACTCCTACGAGCAGTACTTC	CASSDSYEQYF
TRBD1	TRBV11-2	-	TRBJ1-1	TGTGCCAGCAGCTCCAACCCCGTACCACAGGGGTGGGCTTTCTTT	CASSSNPVPQGWAFF
-	TRBV20-1	-	TRBJ2-5	TGCAGTGCCGCCGGTGGGGAGACCCAGTACTTC	CSAAGGETQYF
TRBD2	TRBV7-9	-	TRBJ2-3	TGTGCCAGCAGCTTGTACGGGAGGTTCGGGTATTTT	CASSLYGRFGYF
-	TRBV6-5	-	TRBJ1-5	TGTGCCAGCAGTTCGTATAGAAATCAGCCCCAGCATTTT	CASSSYRNQPQHF
-	TRBV5-6	-	TRBJ1-1	TGTGCCAGCAGCTTGATGTCAGGGGTAACTGAAGCTTTCTTT	CASSLMSGVTEAFF
TRBD2	TRBV6-1	-	TRBJ2-3	TGTGCCAGCAGTGACGGACTAGCGGGGGGTAGCACAGATACGCAGTATTTT	CASSDGLAGGSTDTQYF
-	TRBV10-1	-	TRBJ1-3	TGCGCCAGCTCCGGCGGGGGTGCTGGAAACACCATATATTTT	CASSGGGAGNTIYF
-	TRBV5-4	-	TRBJ2-7	TGTGCCAGCAGCTTGGGCGGCAGGGGTAGCTCCTACGAGCAGTACTTC	CASSLGGRGSSYEQYF
-	TRBV30	-	TRBJ2-3	TGTGCCTGGAGTGCTGAGCGGGCTAGCACAGATACGCAGTATTTT	CAWSAERASTDTQYF
TRBD1	TRBV18	-	TRBJ1-2	TGTGCCAGCTCACCCGGACAGGGGCATGGCTACACCTTC	CASSPGQGHGYTF
TRBD2	TRBV5-4	-	TRBJ2-3	TGTGCCAGCAGCTTGGCTAGCGGGAGAACAGATACGCAGTATTTT	CASSLASGRTDTQYF